The 3 T cell receptor beta chains reported below all come from one sample, sequenced in a study of radiotherapy plus CTLA-4 blockade in lung cancer. Assay: immunoSEQ multiplex PCR; the TCRdb copy retains only in-frame clones and omits some. There are around 42,000 clones in the sample; almost 65% occur only once, and 15% to 20% lies in the top ten. The sequenced sample was peripheral blood, obtained from a patient treated with radiotherapy plus ipilimumab. Receptors were obtained from a human donor with non-small cell lung cancer who had a partial response to radiotherapy plus ipilimumab.

This clone was found a few times. The V call is TRBV6-5, the J call TRBJ2-6; no definite D call. The ends were cut back, 3 bases at V and 0 bases at J, with 9 bases in the middle. The CDR3 length is 16 residues. Germline lookup yields CDR1 MNHEY and CDR2 SVGAGI. CDR3 amino acids: CASSYARNSGANVLTF. CDR3 in DNA: TGTGCCAGCAGTTATGCGAGGAACTCTGGGGCCAACGTCCTGACTTTC.

This clone was found once. The chain recombines TRBV9 with TRBJ2-3; 10 bases match TRBD2. The germline V gene encodes CDR1 SGDLS and CDR2 YYNGEE. The CDR3 totals 16 residues. The trim removed 0 bases at V and 5 bases at J, leaving 6 bases unmatched. The CDR3 DNA sequence: TGTGCCAGCAGCGTAGTAGCTAGCGGGGGAATAGATACGCAGTATTTT. Amino acid sequence: CASSVVASGGIDTQYF.

This clone was recorded many times. The J gene is TRBJ1-1, the V gene TRBV5-4; D perhaps matches TRBD1 (5 bases). The V end lost 4 bases, the J end lost 1 base, and 11 bases lay between the germline ends. Germline values: CDR1 SGHNT, CDR2 YYREEE (reference sequence). This CDR3 has 14 residues. The CDR3 DNA follows: TGTGCCAGCAGCCATGGGGCAGAGAACACTGAAGCTTTCTTT. This codes for CASSHGAENTEAFF.